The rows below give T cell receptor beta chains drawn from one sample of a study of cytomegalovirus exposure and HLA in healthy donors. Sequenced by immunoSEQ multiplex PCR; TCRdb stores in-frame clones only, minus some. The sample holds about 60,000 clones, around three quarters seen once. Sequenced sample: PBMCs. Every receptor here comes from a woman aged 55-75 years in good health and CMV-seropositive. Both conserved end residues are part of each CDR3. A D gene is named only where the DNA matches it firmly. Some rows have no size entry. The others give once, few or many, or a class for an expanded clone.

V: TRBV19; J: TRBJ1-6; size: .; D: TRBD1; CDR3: CASSRHQDRGQNSPLHF; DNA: TGTGCCAGTAGTAGGCATCAAGACAGGGGGCAAAATTCACCCCTCCACTTT
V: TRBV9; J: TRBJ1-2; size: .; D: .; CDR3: CASSVGSGGNYGYTF; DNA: TGTGCCAGCAGCGTAGGGTCTGGGGGGAACTATGGCTACACCTTC
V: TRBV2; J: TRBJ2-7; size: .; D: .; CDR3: CASLPGFYEQYF; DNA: TGTGCCAGCCTACCGGGATTCTACGAGCAGTACTTC
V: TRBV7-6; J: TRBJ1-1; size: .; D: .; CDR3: CASSRTGMNTEAFF; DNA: TGTGCCAGCAGCCGAACAGGCATGAACACTGAAGCTTTCTTT
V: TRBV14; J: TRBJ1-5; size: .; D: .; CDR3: CASSLTSGTRGEPQHF; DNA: TGTGCCAGCAGCCTTACCTCCGGGACAAGGGGCGAGCCCCAGCATTTT
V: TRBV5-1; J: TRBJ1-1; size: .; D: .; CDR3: CASTPPGAGMGMAEAFF; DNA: TGCGCCAGCACCCCCCCTGGCGCGGGGATGGGAATGGCTGAAGCTTTCTTT
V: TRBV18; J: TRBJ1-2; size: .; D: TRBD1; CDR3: CASSPPNPGQGHGYTF; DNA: TGTGCCAGCTCACCACCGAACCCCGGACAGGGGCATGGCTACACCTTC
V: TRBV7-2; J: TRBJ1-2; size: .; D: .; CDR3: CASSLAGTSQGGYTF; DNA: TGTGCCAGCAGCTTAGCTGGGACGTCCCAGGGGGGCTACACCTTC
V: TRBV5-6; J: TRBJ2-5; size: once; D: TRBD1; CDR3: CASSLGRGFNQETQYF; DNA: TGTGCCAGCAGCTTGGGCAGGGGGTTTAATCAAGAGACCCAGTACTTC
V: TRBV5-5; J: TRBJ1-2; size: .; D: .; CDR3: CASSLEAGANYGYTF; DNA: TGTGCCAGCAGCTTGGAGGCAGGTGCTAACTATGGCTACACCTTC
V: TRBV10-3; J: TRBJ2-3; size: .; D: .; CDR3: CAISVLANTDTQYF; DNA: TGTGCCATCAGTGTTCTAGCGAACACAGATACGCAGTATTTT
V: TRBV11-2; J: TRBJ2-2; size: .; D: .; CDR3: CASSLGSGTNTGELFF; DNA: TGTGCCAGCAGCTTAGGGTCAGGCACGAACACCGGGGAGCTGTTTTTT
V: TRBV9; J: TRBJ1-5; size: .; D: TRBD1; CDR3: CASSDGQASNQPQHF; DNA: TGTGCCAGCAGCGACGGACAGGCTAGCAATCAGCCCCAGCATTTT
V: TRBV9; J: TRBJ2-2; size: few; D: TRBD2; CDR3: CASSAGTSGDTGELFF; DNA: TGTGCCAGCAGCGCTGGGACTAGCGGAGACACCGGGGAGCTGTTTTTT
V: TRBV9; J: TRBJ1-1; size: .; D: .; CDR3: CASSVGTGANTEAFF; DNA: TGTGCCAGCAGCGTAGGCACGGGAGCGAACACTGAAGCTTTCTTT
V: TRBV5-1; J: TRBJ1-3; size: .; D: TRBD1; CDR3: CASSGDSNSGNTIYF; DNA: TGCGCCAGCAGCGGGGACAGCAACTCTGGAAACACCATATATTTT
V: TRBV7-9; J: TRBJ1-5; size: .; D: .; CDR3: CSSSLSGSDRPAQPQHF; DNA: TGTTCCAGCAGCTTATCGGGCTCCGACAGGCCTGCCCAGCCCCAGCATTTT
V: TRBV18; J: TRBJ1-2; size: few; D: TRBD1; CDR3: CASSPFGQGDDGYTF; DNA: TGTGCCAGCTCACCTTTTGGGCAGGGGGATGATGGCTACACCTTC
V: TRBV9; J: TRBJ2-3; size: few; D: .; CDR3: CASSVTAGGDTQYF; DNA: TGTGCCAGCAGCGTCACCGCCGGGGGAGATACGCAGTATTTT
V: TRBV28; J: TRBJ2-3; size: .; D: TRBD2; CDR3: CASSQGLAGTDTQYF; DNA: TGTGCCAGCAGCCAAGGACTAGCGGGTACAGATACGCAGTATTTT
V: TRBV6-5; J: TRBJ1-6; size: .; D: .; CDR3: CASSREGTYNSPLHF; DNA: TGTGCCAGCAGCCGGGAAGGCACCTATAATTCACCCCTCCACTTT
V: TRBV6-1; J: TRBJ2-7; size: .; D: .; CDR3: CASRASGEQYF; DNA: TGTGCCAGCAGGGCTTCGGGCGAGCAGTACTTC
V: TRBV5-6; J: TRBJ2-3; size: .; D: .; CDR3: CASSSEQTDTQYF; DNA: TGTGCCAGCAGCTCCGAACAGACCGATACGCAGTATTTT
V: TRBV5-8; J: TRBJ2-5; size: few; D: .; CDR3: CASSSYQETQYF; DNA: TGTGCCAGCAGCTCGTACCAAGAGACCCAGTACTTC
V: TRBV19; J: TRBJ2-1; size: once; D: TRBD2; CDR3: CASSQDHVAGSSYNEQFF; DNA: TGTGCCAGTAGTCAAGATCATGTAGCGGGGAGCTCCTACAATGAGCAGTTCTTC
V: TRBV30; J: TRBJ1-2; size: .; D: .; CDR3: CACYRAFYGYTF; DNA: TGTGCCTGTTACCGAGCTTTCTATGGCTACACCTTC
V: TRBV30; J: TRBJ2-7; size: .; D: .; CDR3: CAWSGTTPEQYF; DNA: TGTGCCTGGAGTGGGACAACCCCCGAGCAGTACTTC
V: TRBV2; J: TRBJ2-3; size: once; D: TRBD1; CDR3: CASSLDRGDTQYF; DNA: TGTGCCAGCAGTTTGGACAGGGGAGATACGCAGTATTTT
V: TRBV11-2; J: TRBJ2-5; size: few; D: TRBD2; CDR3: CASSRLAGVLQETQYF; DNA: TGTGCCAGCAGCCGACTAGCGGGGGTACTCCAAGAGACCCAGTACTTC
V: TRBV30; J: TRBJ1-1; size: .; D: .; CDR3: CAWTGLMNTEAFF; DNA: TGTGCCTGGACAGGCCTGATGAACACTGAAGCTTTCTTT
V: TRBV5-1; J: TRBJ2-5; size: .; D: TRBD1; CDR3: CASSRDRGGETQYF; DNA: TGCGCCAGCAGCCGGGACAGGGGGGGGGAGACCCAGTACTTC
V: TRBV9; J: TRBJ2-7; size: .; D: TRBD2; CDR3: CASSLRGGGGYEQYF; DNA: TGTGCCAGCAGCCTCCGGGGGGGTGGAGGCTACGAGCAGTACTTC
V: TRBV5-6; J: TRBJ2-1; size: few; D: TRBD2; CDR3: CASSLWGGNEQFF; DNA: TGTGCCAGCAGCTTATGGGGGGGCAATGAGCAGTTCTTC
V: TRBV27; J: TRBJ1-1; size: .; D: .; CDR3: CASSFGNPNFGTEAFF; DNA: TGTGCCAGCAGTTTCGGTAACCCAAACTTCGGCACTGAAGCTTTCTTT
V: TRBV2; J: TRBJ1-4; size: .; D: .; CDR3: CASSDQGSPNEKLFF; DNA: TGTGCCAGCAGTGATCAGGGTTCACCTAATGAAAAACTGTTTTTT
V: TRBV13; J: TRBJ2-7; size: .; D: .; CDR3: CASSLRGVSSYEQYF; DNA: TGTGCCAGCAGCCTCAGGGGGGTGAGCTCCTACGAGCAGTACTTC
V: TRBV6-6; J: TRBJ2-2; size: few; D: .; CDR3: CASKRSRANTGELFF; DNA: TGTGCCAGCAAAAGATCCAGGGCGAACACCGGGGAGCTGTTTTTT
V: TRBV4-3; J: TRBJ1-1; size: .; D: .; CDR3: CASSSGGENTEAFF; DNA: TGCGCCAGCAGCTCGGGTGGTGAGAACACTGAAGCTTTCTTT
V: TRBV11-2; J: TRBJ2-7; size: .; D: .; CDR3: CASSLDWQGKEQYF; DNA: TGTGCCAGCAGCTTAGATTGGCAGGGGAAGGAGCAGTACTTC
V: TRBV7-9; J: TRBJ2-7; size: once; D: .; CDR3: CSSSTAGTLLEQYF; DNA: TGTTCCAGCAGCACGGCCGGGACTTTGTTGGAGCAGTACTTC
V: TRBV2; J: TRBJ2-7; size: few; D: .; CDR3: CASSEDGGREQYF; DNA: TGTGCCAGCAGTGAGGACGGGGGGCGCGAGCAGTACTTC
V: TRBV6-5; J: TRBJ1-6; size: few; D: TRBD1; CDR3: CASSLKGQGLPLHF; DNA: TGTGCCAGCAGTCTCAAAGGACAGGGGTTACCCCTCCACTTT
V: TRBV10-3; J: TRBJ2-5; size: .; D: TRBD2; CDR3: CAISESSGGARETQYF; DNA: TGTGCCATCAGTGAGTCTAGCGGGGGGGCCCGGGAGACCCAGTACTTC
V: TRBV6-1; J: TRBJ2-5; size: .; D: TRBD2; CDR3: CASWTSGGKETQYF; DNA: TGTGCCAGCTGGACTAGCGGGGGGAAAGAGACCCAGTACTTC
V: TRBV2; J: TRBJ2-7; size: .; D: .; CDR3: CASSPSSYEQYF; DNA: TGTGCCAGCAGTCCTAGCTCCTACGAGCAGTACTTC
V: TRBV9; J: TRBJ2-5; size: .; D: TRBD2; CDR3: CASSPGGETQYF; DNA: TGTGCCAGCAGCCCCGGGGGGGAGACCCAGTACTTC
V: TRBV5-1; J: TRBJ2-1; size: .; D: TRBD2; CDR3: CASSPRGLALGNEQFF; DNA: TGCGCCAGCAGCCCGCGTGGACTAGCGTTGGGGAATGAGCAGTTCTTC
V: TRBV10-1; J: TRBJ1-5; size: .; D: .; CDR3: CASKVGHPSNQPQHF; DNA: TGCGCCAGCAAGGTGGGACATCCTAGCAATCAGCCCCAGCATTTT
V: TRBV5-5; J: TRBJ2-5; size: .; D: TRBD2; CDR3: CASSLDSGGAGVLQETQYF; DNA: TGTGCCAGCAGCCTCGATAGCGGGGGGGCCGGGGTCCTCCAAGAGACCCAGTACTTC
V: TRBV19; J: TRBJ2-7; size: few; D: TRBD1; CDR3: CASSGQGYEQYF; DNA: TGTGCCAGCTCGGGACAGGGGTACGAGCAGTACTTC
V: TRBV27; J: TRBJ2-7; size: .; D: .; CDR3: CASSGQGSYEQYF; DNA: TGTGCCAGCAGCGGACAAGGGTCCTACGAGCAGTACTTC
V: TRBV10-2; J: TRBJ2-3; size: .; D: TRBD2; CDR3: CASSLLAGTTDTQYF; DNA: TGCGCCAGCAGTCTCCTAGCGGGGACCACAGATACGCAGTATTTT
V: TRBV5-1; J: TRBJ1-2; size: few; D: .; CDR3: CASSLEGLYGYTF; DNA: TGTGCCAGCAGCTTGGAGGGACTCTATGGCTACACCTTC
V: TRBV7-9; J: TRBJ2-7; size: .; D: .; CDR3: CASSADTGEQYF; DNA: TGTGCCAGCAGCGCCGACACGGGGGAGCAGTACTTC
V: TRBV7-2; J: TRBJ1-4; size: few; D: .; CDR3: CASSSRQNEKLFF; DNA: TGTGCCAGCAGCTCCAGACAGAATGAAAAACTGTTTTTT
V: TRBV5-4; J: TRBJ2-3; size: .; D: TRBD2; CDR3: CASSVPTSGGASDTQYF; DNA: TGTGCCAGCAGCGTACCGACTAGCGGGGGGGCCTCAGATACGCAGTATTTT
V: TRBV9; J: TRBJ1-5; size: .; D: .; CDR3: CASTRTGNGNQPQHF; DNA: TGTGCCAGCACCAGAACAGGGAATGGCAATCAGCCCCAGCATTTT